These T cell receptor beta chains were read from a single sample in a study of T cells in Graves' hyperthyroidism and ophthalmopathy. TCRdb reanalysed the multiplex PCR reads using MiXCR and keeps one entry per CDR3 protein. Of approximately 710,000 distinct CDR3 sequences detected, approximately 15% appear once; the ten largest clones hold 15% to 19%. The specimen was blood. These receptors all stem from a man in his forties or fifties with Graves' hyperthyroidism. The conserved cysteine and the conserved F or W are not part of the CDR3 here. The order of the fields is V gene, CDR3 length, clone size, J gene, CDR3 protein. Only part of the rows carry a size: once, few, many, or a class if the clone is expanded.

v_call: TRBV11-2
cdr3_length: 11
clone_size: many
j_call: TRBJ1-1
cdr3_aa: ASSLDLQSEAF

v_call: TRBV7-3
cdr3_length: 11
clone_size: many
j_call: TRBJ2-7
cdr3_aa: ASSFAGLDEQY

v_call: TRBV29-1
cdr3_length: 11
clone_size: many
j_call: TRBJ1-2
cdr3_aa: SVELRTGVGYT

v_call: TRBV2
cdr3_length: 9
clone_size: many
j_call: TRBJ2-3
cdr3_aa: ASNLAGGPY

v_call: TRBV6-2/TRBV6-3
cdr3_length: 13
clone_size: few
j_call: TRBJ2-7
cdr3_aa: ASRNLGAGANEQY

v_call: TRBV20-1
cdr3_length: 12
clone_size: -
j_call: TRBJ2-7
cdr3_aa: SAKARDSSYEQY

v_call: TRBV2
cdr3_length: 12
clone_size: many
j_call: TRBJ1-1
cdr3_aa: ASSEESVNTEAF

v_call: TRBV29-1
cdr3_length: 13
clone_size: -
j_call: TRBJ2-2
cdr3_aa: SVGLGLASPGELF

v_call: TRBV7-8
cdr3_length: 13
clone_size: many
j_call: TRBJ1-3
cdr3_aa: ASSSRAVAGNTIY

v_call: TRBV11-2
cdr3_length: 10
clone_size: many
j_call: TRBJ2-1
cdr3_aa: ASTQGLDEQF

v_call: TRBV12-3/TRBV12-4
cdr3_length: 14
clone_size: few
j_call: TRBJ1-5
cdr3_aa: ASRSSAGTTGQPQH

v_call: TRBV28
cdr3_length: 14
clone_size: many
j_call: TRBJ2-1
cdr3_aa: ASSRSGGGSYNEQF

v_call: TRBV19
cdr3_length: 12
clone_size: few
j_call: TRBJ1-2
cdr3_aa: ASSSTGASYGYT

v_call: TRBV6-6
cdr3_length: 11
clone_size: many
j_call: TRBJ2-2
cdr3_aa: ASSYSGVGELF

v_call: TRBV3-1
cdr3_length: 13
clone_size: -
j_call: TRBJ1-4
cdr3_aa: ASSPVRQGVEKLF

v_call: TRBV19
cdr3_length: 12
clone_size: -
j_call: TRBJ2-7
cdr3_aa: ASSMASSSCEQY

v_call: TRBV7-9
cdr3_length: 13
clone_size: -
j_call: TRBJ2-2
cdr3_aa: ASSLRPVEVGELF

v_call: TRBV24-1
cdr3_length: 13
clone_size: few
j_call: TRBJ2-1
cdr3_aa: ATSETSRAWNEQF

v_call: TRBV6-1
cdr3_length: 14
clone_size: many
j_call: TRBJ2-7
cdr3_aa: ASKRLAGGPSYEQY

v_call: TRBV3-1
cdr3_length: 14
clone_size: many
j_call: TRBJ2-3
cdr3_aa: ASSHLAGETAKTQY

v_call: TRBV12-3/TRBV12-4
cdr3_length: 16
clone_size: many
j_call: TRBJ2-5
cdr3_aa: ASRNRRGLAGGAETQY

v_call: TRBV29-1
cdr3_length: 13
clone_size: many
j_call: TRBJ1-1
cdr3_aa: SAPPPTGKNTEAF

v_call: TRBV7-9
cdr3_length: 13
clone_size: many
j_call: TRBJ2-3
cdr3_aa: ASSLQRTSTDTQY

v_call: TRBV4-3
cdr3_length: 15
clone_size: -
j_call: TRBJ2-7
cdr3_aa: ASSQDSGQDFTYEQY

v_call: TRBV4-3
cdr3_length: 12
clone_size: few
j_call: TRBJ1-1
cdr3_aa: ASSQDRGYTEAF

v_call: TRBV5-1
cdr3_length: 14
clone_size: -
j_call: TRBJ2-1
cdr3_aa: ASSQMGLAEPNEQF

v_call: TRBV29-1
cdr3_length: 11
clone_size: -
j_call: TRBJ2-2
cdr3_aa: SAYRGSTGELF

v_call: TRBV6-2/TRBV6-3
cdr3_length: 11
clone_size: many
j_call: TRBJ2-1
cdr3_aa: ASSYQEGNEQF

v_call: TRBV29-1
cdr3_length: 11
clone_size: -
j_call: TRBJ2-4
cdr3_aa: SVDETGLNIQY

v_call: TRBV19
cdr3_length: 12
clone_size: -
j_call: TRBJ2-7
cdr3_aa: ASILRKAEEEQY

v_call: TRBV7-3
cdr3_length: 13
clone_size: -
j_call: TRBJ2-7
cdr3_aa: ASSLQAGGLDEQY

v_call: TRBV2
cdr3_length: 13
clone_size: many
j_call: TRBJ2-7
cdr3_aa: ASRFGLAEFYEQY

v_call: TRBV28
cdr3_length: 13
clone_size: -
j_call: TRBJ1-1
cdr3_aa: ASSPLRVLNTEAF

v_call: TRBV28
cdr3_length: 11
clone_size: once
j_call: TRBJ2-7
cdr3_aa: ASRSGRVHEQY

v_call: TRBV4-2
cdr3_length: 17
clone_size: few
j_call: TRBJ2-2
cdr3_aa: ASSQVKLAGMGNTGELF

v_call: TRBV6-1
cdr3_length: 13
clone_size: many
j_call: TRBJ2-7
cdr3_aa: ASSNQAGPTYEQY

v_call: TRBV9
cdr3_length: 14
clone_size: many
j_call: TRBJ2-1
cdr3_aa: ASSAISGQGLGEQF

v_call: TRBV20-1
cdr3_length: 13
clone_size: -
j_call: TRBJ1-5
cdr3_aa: SAGDRGRIGQPQH

v_call: TRBV27
cdr3_length: 11
clone_size: many
j_call: TRBJ2-7
cdr3_aa: ASSSQEQYEQY

v_call: TRBV28
cdr3_length: 13
clone_size: many
j_call: TRBJ2-6
cdr3_aa: ASSSGKAGANVLT

v_call: TRBV7-2
cdr3_length: 13
clone_size: many
j_call: TRBJ2-1
cdr3_aa: ASSLIAGAYNEQF

v_call: TRBV6-1
cdr3_length: 13
clone_size: many
j_call: TRBJ1-2
cdr3_aa: ASRRTLPGPWSYT

v_call: TRBV28
cdr3_length: 12
clone_size: medium-sized
j_call: TRBJ1-2
cdr3_aa: ASSFIGGSYGYT

v_call: TRBV7-8
cdr3_length: 14
clone_size: few
j_call: TRBJ2-3
cdr3_aa: ASSLFRAENTDTQY

v_call: TRBV7-8
cdr3_length: 11
clone_size: many
j_call: TRBJ2-7
cdr3_aa: ATGTGTTYEQY

v_call: TRBV27
cdr3_length: 11
clone_size: -
j_call: TRBJ1-2
cdr3_aa: ASREQGYYGYT

v_call: TRBV7-6
cdr3_length: 13
clone_size: -
j_call: TRBJ1-1
cdr3_aa: ASSPQVTGAPEAF

v_call: TRBV12-3/TRBV12-4
cdr3_length: 12
clone_size: many
j_call: TRBJ2-7
cdr3_aa: ASSLVGGRDEQY

v_call: TRBV20-1
cdr3_length: 13
clone_size: many
j_call: TRBJ2-7
cdr3_aa: SARDGRAPSYEQY

v_call: TRBV6-2/TRBV6-3
cdr3_length: 10
clone_size: -
j_call: TRBJ2-5
cdr3_aa: ASSDRVETQY

v_call: TRBV11-2
cdr3_length: 9
clone_size: many
j_call: TRBJ1-1
cdr3_aa: ASSLSEEAF

v_call: TRBV2
cdr3_length: 12
clone_size: many
j_call: TRBJ1-4
cdr3_aa: ASSGRGNNEKLF

v_call: TRBV14
cdr3_length: 12
clone_size: many
j_call: TRBJ2-5
cdr3_aa: ASSQGGSVETQY

v_call: TRBV9
cdr3_length: 12
clone_size: many
j_call: TRBJ2-3
cdr3_aa: ASTGTGGTDTQY

v_call: TRBV20-1
cdr3_length: 13
clone_size: -
j_call: TRBJ1-5
cdr3_aa: SVRRGTSANQPQH

v_call: TRBV5-1
cdr3_length: 11
clone_size: -
j_call: TRBJ2-7
cdr3_aa: ASSPTGGAEQY

v_call: TRBV20-1
cdr3_length: 8
clone_size: few
j_call: TRBJ2-1
cdr3_aa: SAKGFEQF

v_call: TRBV4-1
cdr3_length: 16
clone_size: -
j_call: TRBJ1-4
cdr3_aa: ASSQGRLSFSTNEKLF